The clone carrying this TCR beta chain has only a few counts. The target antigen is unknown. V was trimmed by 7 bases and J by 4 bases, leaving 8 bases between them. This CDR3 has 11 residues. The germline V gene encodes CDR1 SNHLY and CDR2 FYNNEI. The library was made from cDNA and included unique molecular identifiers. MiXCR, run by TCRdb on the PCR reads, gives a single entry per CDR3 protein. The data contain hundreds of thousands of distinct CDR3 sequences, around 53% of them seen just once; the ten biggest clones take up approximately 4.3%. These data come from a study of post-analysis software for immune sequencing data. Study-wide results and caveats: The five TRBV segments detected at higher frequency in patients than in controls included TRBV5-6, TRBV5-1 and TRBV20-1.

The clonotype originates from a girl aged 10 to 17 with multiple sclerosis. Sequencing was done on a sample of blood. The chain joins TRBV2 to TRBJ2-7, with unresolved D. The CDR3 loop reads CASMEGYEQYF. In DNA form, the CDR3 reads TGTGCCAGCATGGAAGGATACGAGCAGTACTTC.